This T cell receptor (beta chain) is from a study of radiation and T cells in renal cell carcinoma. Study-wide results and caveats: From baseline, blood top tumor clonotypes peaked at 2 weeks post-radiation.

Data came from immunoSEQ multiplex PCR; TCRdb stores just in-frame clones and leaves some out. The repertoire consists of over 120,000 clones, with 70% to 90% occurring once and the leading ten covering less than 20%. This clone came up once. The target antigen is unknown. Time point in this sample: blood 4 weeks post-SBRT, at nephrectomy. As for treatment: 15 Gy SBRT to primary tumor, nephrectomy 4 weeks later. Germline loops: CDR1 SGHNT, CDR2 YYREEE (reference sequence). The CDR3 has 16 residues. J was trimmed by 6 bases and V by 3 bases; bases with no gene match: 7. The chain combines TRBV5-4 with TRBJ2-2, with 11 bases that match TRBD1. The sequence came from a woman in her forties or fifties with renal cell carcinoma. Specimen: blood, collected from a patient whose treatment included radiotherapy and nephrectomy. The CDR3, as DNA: TGTGCCAGCAGCTCCCCCGGGACAGGGGGAGCCGGGGAGCTGTTTTTT. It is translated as CASSSPGTGGAGELFF.